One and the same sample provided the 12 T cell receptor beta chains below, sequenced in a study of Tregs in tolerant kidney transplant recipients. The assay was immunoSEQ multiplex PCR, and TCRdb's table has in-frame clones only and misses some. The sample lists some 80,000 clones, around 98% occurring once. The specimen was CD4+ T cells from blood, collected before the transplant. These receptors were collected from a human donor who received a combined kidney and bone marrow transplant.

In nucleotides, the CDR3 is TGTGCCAGTAGTTATAGCAATCAGCCCCAGCATTTT. Translation gives CASSYSNQPQHF. V usage is TRBV19 and J usage is TRBJ1-5; no firm D call. CDR3 length equals 12 residues. V lost 5 bases and J 0 bases, leaving 2 bases between the germline ends. Germline assignment: CDR1 LNHDA and CDR2 SQIVND (reference sequence).

Written as DNA, the CDR3 is TGCAGCGTGGGACAGGACCAAGAGACCCAGTACTTC. Translated, it gives CSVGQDQETQYF. The rearrangement uses TRBV29-1 and TRBJ2-5; TRBD1 aligns across 8 bases. This CDR3 contains 12 residues. The J segment lost 0 bases and the V segment lost 6 bases, leaving 0 bases of the junction unmatched. Germline CDR1 SQVTM, CDR2 ANQGSEA. Combining the CDR3 with reference TRBV29-1 and TRBJ2-5 gives the whole variable domain SAVISQKPSRDICQRGTSLTIQCQVDSQVTMMFWYRQQPGQSLTLIATANQGSEATYESGFVIDKFPISRPNLTFSTLTVSNMSPEDSSIYLCSVGQDQETQYFGPGTRLLVL.

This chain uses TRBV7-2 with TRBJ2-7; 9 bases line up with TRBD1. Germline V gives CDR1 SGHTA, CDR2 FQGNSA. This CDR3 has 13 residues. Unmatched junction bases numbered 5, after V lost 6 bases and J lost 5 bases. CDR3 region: CASSYRGLNEQYF. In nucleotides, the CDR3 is TGTGCCAGCAGTTACAGGGGGCTCAACGAGCAGTACTTC.

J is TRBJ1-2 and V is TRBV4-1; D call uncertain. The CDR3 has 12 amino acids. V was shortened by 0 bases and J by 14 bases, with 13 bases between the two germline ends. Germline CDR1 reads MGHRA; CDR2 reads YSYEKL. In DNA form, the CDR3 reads TGCGCCAGCAGCCAAGATAATACGGCGGAGACCTTC. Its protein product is CASSQDNTAETF.

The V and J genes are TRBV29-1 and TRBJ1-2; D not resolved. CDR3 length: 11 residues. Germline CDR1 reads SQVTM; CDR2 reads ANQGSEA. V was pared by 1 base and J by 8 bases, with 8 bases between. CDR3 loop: CSVEGARGYTF. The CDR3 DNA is TGCAGCGTTGAAGGGGCTCGCGGCTACACCTTC.

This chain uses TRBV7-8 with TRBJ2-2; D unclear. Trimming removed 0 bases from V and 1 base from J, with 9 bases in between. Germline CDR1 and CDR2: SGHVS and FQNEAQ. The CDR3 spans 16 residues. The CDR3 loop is CASSLASVLNTGELFF. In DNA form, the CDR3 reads TGTGCCAGCAGCTTAGCCAGCGTACTGAACACCGGGGAGCTGTTTTTT.

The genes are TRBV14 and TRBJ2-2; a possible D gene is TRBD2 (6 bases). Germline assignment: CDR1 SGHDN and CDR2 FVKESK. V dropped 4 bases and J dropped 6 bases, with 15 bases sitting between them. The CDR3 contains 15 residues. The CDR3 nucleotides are TGTGCCAGCAGCCTCAAGACTAGTCTCCCCGGGGAGCTGTTTTTT. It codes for CASSLKTSLPGELFF.

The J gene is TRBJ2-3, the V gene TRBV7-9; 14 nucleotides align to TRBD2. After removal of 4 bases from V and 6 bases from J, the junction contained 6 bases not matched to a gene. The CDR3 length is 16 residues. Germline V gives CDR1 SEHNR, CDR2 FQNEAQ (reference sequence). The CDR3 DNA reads TGTGCCAGCAGCTCGGGACTAGCGGGAGTGTCGGATACGCAGTATTTT. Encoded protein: CASSSGLAGVSDTQYF.

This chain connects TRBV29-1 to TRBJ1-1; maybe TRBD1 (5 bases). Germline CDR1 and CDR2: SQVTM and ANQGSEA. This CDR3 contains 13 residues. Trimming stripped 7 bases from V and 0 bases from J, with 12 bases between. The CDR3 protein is CSGTTAMNTEAFF. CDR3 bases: TGCAGCGGGACGACAGCTATGAACACTGAAGCTTTCTTT.

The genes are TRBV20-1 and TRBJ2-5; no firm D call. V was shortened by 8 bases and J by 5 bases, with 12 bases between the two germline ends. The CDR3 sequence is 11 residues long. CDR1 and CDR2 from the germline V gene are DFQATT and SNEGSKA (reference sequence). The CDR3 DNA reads TGCAGTACAACTATTTTCGAGACCCAGTACTTC. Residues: CSTTIFETQYF.

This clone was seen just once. DNA of the CDR3: TGCGCCAGCAGCCCATCTAAAATGGGACAGCATCTACTGTACGAGCAGTACTTC. Translation gives CASSPSKMGQHLLYEQYF. The gene calls are TRBV5-1 and TRBJ2-7; 7 bases are shared with TRBD1. The V and J ends lost 4 bases and 4 bases, in that order; junction bases with no gene match: 20. Germline V CDR1 and CDR2: SGHRS, YFSETQ. CDR3 length: 18 residues.

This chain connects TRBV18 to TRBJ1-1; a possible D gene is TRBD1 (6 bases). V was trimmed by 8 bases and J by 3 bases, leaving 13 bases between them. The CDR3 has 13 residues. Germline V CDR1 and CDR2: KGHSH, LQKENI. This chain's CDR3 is CASQQGMDTEAFF. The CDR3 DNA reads TGTGCCAGCCAACAGGGAATGGACACTGAAGCTTTCTTT.